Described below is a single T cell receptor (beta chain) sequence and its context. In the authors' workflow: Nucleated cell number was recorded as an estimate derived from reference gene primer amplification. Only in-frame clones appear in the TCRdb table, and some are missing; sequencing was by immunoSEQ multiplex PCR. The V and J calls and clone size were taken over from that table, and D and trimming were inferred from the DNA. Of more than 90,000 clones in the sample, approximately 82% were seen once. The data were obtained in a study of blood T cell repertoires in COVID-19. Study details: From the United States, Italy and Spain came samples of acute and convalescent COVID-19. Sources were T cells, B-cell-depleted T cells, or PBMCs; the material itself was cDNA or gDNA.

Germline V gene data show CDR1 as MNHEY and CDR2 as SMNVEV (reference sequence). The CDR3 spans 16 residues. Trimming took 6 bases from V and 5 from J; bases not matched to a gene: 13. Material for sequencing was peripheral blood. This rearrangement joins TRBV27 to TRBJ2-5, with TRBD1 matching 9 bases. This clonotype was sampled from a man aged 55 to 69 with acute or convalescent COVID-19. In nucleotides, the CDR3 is TGTGCCAGCAGGAGTCTCGGGACAGGGCTCCTGGAGACCCAGTACTTC. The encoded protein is CASRSLGTGLLETQYF.